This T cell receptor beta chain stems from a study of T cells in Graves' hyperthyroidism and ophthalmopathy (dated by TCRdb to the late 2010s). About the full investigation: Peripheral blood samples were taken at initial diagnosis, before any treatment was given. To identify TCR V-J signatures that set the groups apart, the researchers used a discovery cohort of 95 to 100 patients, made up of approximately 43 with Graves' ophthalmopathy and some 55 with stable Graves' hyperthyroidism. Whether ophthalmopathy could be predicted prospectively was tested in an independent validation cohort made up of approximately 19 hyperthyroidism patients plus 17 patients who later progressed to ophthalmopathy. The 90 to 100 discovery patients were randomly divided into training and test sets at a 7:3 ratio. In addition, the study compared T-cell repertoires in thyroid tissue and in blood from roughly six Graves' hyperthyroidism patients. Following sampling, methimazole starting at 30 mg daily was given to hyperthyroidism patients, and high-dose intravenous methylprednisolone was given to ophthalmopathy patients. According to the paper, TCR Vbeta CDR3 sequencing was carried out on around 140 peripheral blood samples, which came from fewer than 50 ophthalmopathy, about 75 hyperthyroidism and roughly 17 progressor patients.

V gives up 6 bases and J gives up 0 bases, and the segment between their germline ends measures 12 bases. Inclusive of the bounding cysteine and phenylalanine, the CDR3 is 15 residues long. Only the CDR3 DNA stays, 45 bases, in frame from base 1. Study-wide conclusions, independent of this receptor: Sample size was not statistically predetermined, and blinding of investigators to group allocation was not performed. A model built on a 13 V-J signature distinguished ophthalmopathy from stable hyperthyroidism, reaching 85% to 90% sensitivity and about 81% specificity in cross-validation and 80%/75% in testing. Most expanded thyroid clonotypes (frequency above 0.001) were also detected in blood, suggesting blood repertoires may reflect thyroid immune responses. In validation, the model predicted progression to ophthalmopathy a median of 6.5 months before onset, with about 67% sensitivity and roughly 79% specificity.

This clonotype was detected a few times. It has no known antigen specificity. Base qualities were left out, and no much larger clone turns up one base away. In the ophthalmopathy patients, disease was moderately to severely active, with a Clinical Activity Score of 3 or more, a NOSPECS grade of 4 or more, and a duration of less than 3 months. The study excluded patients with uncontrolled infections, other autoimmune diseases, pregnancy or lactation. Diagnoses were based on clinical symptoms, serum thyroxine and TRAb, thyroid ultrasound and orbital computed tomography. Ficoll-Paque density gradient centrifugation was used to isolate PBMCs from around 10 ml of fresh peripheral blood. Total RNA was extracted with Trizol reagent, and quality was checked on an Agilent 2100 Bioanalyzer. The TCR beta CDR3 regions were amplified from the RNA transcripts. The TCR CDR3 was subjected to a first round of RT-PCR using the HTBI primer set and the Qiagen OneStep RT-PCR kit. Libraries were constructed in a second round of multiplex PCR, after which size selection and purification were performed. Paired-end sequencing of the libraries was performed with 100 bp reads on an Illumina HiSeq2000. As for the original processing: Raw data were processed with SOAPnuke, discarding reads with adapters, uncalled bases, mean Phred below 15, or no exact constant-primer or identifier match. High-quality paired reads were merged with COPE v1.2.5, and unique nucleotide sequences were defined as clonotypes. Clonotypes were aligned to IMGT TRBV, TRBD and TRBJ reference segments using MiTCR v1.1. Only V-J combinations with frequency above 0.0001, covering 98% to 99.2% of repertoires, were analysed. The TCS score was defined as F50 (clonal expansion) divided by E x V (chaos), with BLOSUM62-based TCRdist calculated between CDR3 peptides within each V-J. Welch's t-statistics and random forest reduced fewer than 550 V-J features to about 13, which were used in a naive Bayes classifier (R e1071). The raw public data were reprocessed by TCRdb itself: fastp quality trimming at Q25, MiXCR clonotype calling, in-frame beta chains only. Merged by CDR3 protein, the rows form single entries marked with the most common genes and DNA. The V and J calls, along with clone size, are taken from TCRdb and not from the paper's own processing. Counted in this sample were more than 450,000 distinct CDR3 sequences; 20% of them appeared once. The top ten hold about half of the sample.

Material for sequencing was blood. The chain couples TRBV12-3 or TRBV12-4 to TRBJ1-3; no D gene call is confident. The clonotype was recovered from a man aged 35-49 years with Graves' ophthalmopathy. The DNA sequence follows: TGTGCCAGCAGAAAGACAATTGTCTCTGGAAACACCATATATTTT. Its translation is CASRKTIVSGNTIYF.